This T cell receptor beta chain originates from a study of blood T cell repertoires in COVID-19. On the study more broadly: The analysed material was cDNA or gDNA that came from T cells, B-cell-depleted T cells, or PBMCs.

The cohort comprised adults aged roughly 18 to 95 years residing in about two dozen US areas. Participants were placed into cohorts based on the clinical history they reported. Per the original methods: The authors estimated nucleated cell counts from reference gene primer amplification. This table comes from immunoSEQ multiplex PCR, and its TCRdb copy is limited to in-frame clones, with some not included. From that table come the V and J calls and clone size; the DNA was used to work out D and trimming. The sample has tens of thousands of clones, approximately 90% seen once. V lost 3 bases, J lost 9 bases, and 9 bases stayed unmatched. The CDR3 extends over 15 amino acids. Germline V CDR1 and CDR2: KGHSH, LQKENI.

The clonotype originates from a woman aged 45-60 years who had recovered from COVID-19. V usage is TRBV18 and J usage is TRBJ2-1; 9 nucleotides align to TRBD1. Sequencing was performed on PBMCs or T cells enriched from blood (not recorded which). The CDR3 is CASSPGTGNKGEQFF. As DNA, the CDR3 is TGTGCCAGCTCACCCGGGACAGGGAATAAGGGTGAGCAGTTCTTC.